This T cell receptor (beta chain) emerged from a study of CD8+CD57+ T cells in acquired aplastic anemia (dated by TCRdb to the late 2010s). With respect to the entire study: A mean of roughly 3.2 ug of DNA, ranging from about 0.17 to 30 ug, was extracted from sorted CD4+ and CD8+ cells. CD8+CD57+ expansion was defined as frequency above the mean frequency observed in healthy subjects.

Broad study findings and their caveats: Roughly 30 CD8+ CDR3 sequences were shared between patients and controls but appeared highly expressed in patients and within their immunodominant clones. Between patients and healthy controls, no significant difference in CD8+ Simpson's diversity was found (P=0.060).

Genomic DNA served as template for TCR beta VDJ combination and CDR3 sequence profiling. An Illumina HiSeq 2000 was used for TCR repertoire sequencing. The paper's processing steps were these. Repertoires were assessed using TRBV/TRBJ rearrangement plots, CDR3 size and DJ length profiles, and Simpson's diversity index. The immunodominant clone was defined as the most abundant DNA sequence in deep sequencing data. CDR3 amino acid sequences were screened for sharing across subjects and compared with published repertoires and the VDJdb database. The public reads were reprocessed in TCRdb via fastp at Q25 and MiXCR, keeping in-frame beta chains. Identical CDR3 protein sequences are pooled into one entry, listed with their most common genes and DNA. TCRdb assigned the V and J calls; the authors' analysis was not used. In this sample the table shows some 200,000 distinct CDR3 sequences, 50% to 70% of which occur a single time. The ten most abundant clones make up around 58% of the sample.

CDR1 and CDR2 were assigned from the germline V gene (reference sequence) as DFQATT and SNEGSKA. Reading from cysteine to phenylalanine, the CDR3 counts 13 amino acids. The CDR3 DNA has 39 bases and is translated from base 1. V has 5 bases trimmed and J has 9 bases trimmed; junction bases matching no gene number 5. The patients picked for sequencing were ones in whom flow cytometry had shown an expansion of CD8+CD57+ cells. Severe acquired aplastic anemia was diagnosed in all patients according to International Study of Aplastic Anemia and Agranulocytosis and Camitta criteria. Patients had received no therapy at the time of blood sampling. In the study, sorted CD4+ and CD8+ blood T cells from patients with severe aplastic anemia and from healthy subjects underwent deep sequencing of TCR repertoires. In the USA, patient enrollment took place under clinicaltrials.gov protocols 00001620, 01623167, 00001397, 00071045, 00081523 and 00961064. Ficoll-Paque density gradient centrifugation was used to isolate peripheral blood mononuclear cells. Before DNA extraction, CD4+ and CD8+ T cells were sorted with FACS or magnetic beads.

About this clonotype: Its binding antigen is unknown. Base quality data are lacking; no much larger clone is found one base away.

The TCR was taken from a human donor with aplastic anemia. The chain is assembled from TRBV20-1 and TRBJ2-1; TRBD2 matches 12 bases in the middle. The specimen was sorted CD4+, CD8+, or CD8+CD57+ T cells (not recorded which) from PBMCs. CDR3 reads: CSAPSGGAIEQFF. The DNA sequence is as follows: TGCAGTGCTCCTAGCGGGGGGGCCATTGAGCAGTTCTTC.